This T cell receptor beta chain emerged from a study of blood T cell repertoires in COVID-19. In the study overall: The United States, Italy and Spain supplied acute and convalescent COVID-19 samples.

In the source study's methods: Reference gene primers were amplified, and this amplification served to estimate nucleated cell counts. The repertoire was sequenced with immunoSEQ multiplex PCR; TCRdb's copy has only in-frame clones and lacks some. V and J calls and clone size come straight from that table; D and trimming were deduced from the DNA. The sample comprises around 84,000 clones, 70% to 75% of which are singletons, and less than 7.5% rests with the top ten. The source of this sequence is a man aged 50-60 years with active or convalescent COVID-19. The sequencing sample was made of peripheral blood.

CDR3 in amino acids: CASSKRGQNTEAFF. The CDR3 bases are TGTGCCAGCAGCAAACGGGGACAGAACACTGAAGCTTTCTTT. V gene TRBV21-1 combines with J gene TRBJ1-1; whether TRBD1, the table's D call, matches the DNA was not checked. TRBV21-1 constitutes a pseudogene. The CDR3 spans 14 residues.